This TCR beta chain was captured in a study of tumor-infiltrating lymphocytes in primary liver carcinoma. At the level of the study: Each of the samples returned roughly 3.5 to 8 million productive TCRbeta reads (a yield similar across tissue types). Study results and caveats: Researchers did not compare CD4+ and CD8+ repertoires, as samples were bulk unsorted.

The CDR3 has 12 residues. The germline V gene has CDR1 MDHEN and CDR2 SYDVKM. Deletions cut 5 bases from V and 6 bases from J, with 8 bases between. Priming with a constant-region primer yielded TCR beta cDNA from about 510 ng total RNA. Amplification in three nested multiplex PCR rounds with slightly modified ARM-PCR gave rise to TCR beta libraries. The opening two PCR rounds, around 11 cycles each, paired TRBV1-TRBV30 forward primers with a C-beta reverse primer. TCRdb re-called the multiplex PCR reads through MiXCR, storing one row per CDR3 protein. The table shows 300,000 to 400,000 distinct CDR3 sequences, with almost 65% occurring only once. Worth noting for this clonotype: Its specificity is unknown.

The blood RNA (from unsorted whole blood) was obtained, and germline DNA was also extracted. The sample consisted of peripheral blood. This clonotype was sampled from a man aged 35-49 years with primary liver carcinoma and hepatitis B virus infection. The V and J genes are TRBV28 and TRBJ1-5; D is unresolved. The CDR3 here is CASSPPGQPQHF. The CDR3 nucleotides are TGTGCCAGCAGTCCCCCCGGTCAGCCCCAGCATTTT.